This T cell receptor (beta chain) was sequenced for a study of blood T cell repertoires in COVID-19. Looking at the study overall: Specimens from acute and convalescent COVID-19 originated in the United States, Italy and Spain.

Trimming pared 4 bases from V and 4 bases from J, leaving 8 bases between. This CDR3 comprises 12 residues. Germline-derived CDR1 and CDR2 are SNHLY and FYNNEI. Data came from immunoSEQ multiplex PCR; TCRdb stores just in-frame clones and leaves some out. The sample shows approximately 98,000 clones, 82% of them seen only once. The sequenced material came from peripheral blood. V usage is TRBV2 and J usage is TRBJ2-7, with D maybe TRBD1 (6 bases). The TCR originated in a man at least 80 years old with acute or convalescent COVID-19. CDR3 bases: TGTGCCAGCAGTGCAGGGGATTACGAGCAGTACTTC. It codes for CASSAGDYEQYF.